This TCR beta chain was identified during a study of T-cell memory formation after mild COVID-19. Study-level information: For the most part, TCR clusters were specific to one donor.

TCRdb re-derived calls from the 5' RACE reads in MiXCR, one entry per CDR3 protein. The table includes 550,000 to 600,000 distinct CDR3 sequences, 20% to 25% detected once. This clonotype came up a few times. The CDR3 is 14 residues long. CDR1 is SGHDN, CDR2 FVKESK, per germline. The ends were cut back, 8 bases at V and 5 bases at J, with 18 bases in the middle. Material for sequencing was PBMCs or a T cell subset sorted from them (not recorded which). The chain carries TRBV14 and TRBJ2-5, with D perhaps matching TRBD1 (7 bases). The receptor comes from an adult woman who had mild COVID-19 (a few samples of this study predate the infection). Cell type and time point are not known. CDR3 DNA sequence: TGTGCCAGCTCCGGGGGACAGATTGTGGAGACCCAGTACTTC. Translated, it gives CASSGGQIVETQYF.